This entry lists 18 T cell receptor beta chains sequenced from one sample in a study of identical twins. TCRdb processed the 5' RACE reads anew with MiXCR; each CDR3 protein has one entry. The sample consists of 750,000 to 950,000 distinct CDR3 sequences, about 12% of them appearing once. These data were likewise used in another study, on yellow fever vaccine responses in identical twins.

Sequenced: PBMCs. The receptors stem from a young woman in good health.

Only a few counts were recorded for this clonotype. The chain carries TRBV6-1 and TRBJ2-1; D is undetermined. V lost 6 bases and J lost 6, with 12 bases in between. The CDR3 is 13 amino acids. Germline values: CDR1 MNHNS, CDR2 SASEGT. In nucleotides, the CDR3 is TGTGCCAGCAGAAACGGATACAGCAATGAGCAGTTCTTC. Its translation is CASRNGYSNEQFF.

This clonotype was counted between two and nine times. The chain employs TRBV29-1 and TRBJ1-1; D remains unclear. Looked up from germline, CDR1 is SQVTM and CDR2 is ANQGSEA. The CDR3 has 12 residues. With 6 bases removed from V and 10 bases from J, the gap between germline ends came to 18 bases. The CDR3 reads CSVEPSGDAAFF. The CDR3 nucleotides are TGCAGCGTGGAACCCTCCGGGGATGCAGCTTTCTTT. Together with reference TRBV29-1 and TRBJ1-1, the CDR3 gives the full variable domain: SAVISQKPSRDICQRGTSLTIQCQVDSQVTMMFWYRQQPGQSLTLIATANQGSEATYESGFVIDKFPISRPNLTFSTLTVSNMSPEDSSIYLCSVEPSGDAAFFGQGTRLTVV.

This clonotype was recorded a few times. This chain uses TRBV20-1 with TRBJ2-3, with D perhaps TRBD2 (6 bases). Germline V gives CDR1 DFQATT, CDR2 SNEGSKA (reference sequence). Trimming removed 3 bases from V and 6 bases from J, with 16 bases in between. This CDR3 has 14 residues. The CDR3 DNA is TGCAGTGCTAGGAGGGACTCCCTCATGGATACGCAGTATTTT. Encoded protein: CSARRDSLMDTQYF.

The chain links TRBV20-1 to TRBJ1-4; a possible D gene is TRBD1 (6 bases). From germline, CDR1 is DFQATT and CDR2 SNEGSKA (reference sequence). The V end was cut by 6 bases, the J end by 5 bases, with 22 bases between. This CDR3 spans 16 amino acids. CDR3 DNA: TGCAGTGCCGCCTGGTTAGGGGGGGCGAAAAATGAAAAACTGTTTTTT. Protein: CSAAWLGGAKNEKLFF.

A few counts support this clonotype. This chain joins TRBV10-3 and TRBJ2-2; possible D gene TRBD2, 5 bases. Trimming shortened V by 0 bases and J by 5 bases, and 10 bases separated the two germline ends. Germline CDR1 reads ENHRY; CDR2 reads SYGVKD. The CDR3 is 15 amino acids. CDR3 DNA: TGTGCCATCAGTGAGTCTGCGGGTTCTACCGGGGAGCTGTTTTTT. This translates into CAISESAGSTGELFF.

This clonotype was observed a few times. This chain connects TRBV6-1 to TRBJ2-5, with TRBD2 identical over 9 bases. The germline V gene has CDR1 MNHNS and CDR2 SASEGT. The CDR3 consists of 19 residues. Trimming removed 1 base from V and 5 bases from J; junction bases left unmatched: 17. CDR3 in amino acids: CASSEVGASGISGRETQYF. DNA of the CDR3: TGTGCCAGCAGTGAAGTAGGGGCTAGCGGGATCAGTGGGCGGGAGACCCAGTACTTC.

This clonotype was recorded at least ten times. The CDR3 DNA is TGCAGTGCTGTACTAGCGGGGGGAACAGATACGCAGTATTTT. It encodes CSAVLAGGTDTQYF. V is TRBV20-1 and J is TRBJ2-3, with TRBD2 matching over 12 bases. V was clipped by 5 bases and J by 3 bases; unmatched bases: 3. This CDR3 spans 14 amino acids. CDR1 and CDR2 (germline): DFQATT, SNEGSKA (reference sequence).

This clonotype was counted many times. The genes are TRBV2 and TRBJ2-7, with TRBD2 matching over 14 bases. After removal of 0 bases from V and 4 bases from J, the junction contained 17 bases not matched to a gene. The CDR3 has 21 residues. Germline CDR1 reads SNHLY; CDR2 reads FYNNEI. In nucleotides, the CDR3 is TGTGCCAGCAGTGAAGCGTATAGGACTAGCGGGAGGTATGGTCCGGCTTACGAGCAGTACTTC. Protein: CASSEAYRTSGRYGPAYEQYF.

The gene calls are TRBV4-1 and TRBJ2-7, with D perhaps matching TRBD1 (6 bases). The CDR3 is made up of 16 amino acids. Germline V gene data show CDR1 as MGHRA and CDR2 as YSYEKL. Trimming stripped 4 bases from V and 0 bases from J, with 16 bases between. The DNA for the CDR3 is TGCGCCAGCAGCCGGAGCCGGGGACAAGCCTCCTACGAGCAGTACTTC. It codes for CASSRSRGQASYEQYF.

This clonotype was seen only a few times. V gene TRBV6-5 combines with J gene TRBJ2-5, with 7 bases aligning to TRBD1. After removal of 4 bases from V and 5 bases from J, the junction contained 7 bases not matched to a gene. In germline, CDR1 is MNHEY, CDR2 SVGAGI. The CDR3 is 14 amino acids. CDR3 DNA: TGTGCCAGCAGTTTGAGACAGGGCGGGGAGACCCAGTACTTC. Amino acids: CASSLRQGGETQYF.

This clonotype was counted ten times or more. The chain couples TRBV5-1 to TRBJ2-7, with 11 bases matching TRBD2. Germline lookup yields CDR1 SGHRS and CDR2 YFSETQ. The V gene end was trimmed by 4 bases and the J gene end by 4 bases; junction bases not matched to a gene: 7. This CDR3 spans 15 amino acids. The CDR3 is CASSHPGTSGYEQYF. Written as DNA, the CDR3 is TGCGCCAGCAGCCACCCCGGGACTAGCGGATACGAGCAGTACTTC.

The CDR3 region is CASSPGDGPYEQYF. CDR3 sequence (DNA): TGTGCCAGCAGCCCTGGGGACGGACCCTACGAGCAGTACTTC. The chain couples TRBV7-3 to TRBJ2-7, with D perhaps being TRBD1 or TRBD2 (5 bases each). V gave up 5 bases and J gave up 2 bases, with 13 bases separating them. The CDR3 loop spans 14 amino acids. Germline CDR1 is SGHTA and CDR2 is FQGTGA.

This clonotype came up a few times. DNA of the CDR3: TGCGCCAGCAGCATCTTGCGGGAGATGGATACGCAGTATTTT. Amino acids: CASSILREMDTQYF. V usage is TRBV5-1 and J usage is TRBJ2-3; TRBD2 agrees at 7 bases. The CDR3 is 14 amino acids. The germline CDR1 and CDR2 sequences are SGHRS and YFSETQ. V was clipped by 4 bases and J by 6 bases; unmatched bases: 8.

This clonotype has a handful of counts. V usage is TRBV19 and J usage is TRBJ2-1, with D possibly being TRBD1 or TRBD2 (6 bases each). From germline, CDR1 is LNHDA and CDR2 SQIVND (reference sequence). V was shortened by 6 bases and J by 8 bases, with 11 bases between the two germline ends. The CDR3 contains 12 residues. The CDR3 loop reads CASRRGRYEQFF. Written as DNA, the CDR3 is TGTGCCAGTAGGAGGGGGAGGTATGAGCAGTTCTTC.

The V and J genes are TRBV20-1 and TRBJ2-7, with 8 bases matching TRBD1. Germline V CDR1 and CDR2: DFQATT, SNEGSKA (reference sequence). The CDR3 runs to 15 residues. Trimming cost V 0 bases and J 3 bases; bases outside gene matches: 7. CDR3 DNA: TGCAGTGCTAGAGATGGGCAGGGGGCGAACTACGAGCAGTACTTC. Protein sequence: CSARDGQGANYEQYF.

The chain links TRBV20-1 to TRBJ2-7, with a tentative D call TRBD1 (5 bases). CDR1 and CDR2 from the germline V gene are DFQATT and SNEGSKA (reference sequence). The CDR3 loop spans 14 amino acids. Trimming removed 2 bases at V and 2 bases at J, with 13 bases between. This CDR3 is CSARLGRTPYEQYF. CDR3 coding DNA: TGCAGTGCTAGATTGGGCAGGACACCCTACGAGCAGTACTTC.

The chain's CDR3 is CASSPRVAGNYEQYF. For the CDR3, the DNA is TGTGCCAGCAGCCCCCGGGTAGCGGGGAACTACGAGCAGTACTTC. This chain connects TRBV11-3 to TRBJ2-7, with TRBD2 matching over 8 bases. The length of the CDR3 is 15 residues. CDR1 and CDR2 from the germline V gene are SGHNT and YENEEA. V lost 5 bases and J lost 3; bases outside the gene matches: 9.

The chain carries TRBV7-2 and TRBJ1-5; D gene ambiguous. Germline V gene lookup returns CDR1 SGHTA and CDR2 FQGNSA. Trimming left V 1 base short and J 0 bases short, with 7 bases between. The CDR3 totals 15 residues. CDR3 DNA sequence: TGTGCCAGCAGCTTAGGTTCGCGTAGCAATCAGCCCCAGCATTTT. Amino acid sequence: CASSLGSRSNQPQHF. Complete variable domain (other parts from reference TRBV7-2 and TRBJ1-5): GAGVSQSPSNKVTEKGKDVELRCDPISGHTALYWYRQSLGQGLEFLIYFQGNSAPDKSGLPSDRFSAERTGGSVSTLTIQRTQQEDSAVYLCASSLGSRSNQPQHFGDGTRLSIL.